One T cell receptor (beta chain) is described in this entry. The sample originates from a study of blood T cell repertoires in COVID-19. Study overall: COVID-19 samples, acute and convalescent, were from the United States, Italy and Spain. From T cells, B-cell-depleted T cells, or PBMCs came the material, which was cDNA or gDNA.

In the source study's methods: Estimates of nucleated cell counts were drawn from the amplification of reference gene primers. This table comes from immunoSEQ multiplex PCR, and its TCRdb copy is limited to in-frame clones, with some not included. V and J calls and clone size are those listed in that table; D and trimming were worked out from the DNA. In the table there are 55,000 or so clones, roughly 90% of which are singletons. Germline assignment: CDR1 MNHEY and CDR2 SMNVEV (reference sequence). CDR3 length: 14 residues. Trimming took 6 bases from V and 6 from J; bases not matched to a gene: 4. V gene TRBV27 combines with J gene TRBJ2-2; TRBD2 matches at 10 bases. This receptor was identified in a man aged 55 to 70 with active COVID-19. What was sequenced was peripheral blood. The CDR3 loop reads CASSPGLAPGELFF. The DNA for the CDR3 is TGTGCCAGCAGCCCGGGACTAGCGCCCGGGGAGCTGTTTTTT.